This T cell receptor (beta chain) came from a study of T cell changes during pregnancy in multiple sclerosis. Libraries were prepared by immunoSEQ multiplex PCR; TCRdb keeps only in-frame clonotypes and omits some of them. The sample contains some 74,000 clones, 80% to 95% of which appear only once. The CDR3 runs to 15 residues. CDR1 is LNHDA and CDR2 is SQIVND in the germline V gene (reference sequence). Trimming cost V 5 bases and J 0 bases; bases outside gene matches: 4. The chain uses TRBV19 and TRBJ2-1; 7 bases are shared with TRBD2. The sequence was obtained from a female donor with multiple sclerosis, enrolled in a pregnancy study. The source was peripheral blood, collected before pregnancy. CDR3 sequence reads: CASSSGGGSYNEQFF. The CDR3 DNA follows: TGTGCCAGTAGTTCCGGCGGGGGCTCCTACAATGAGCAGTTCTTC.